The next 32 T cell receptor beta chains were all read from a single sample in a study of brain T cells in children with intractable seizures. TCRdb keeps only in-frame clones here, not all; method: immunoSEQ multiplex PCR. The repertoire holds fewer than 85,000 clones, with about 93% as singletons. The source material was peripheral blood, sampled at surgery. Every receptor here comes from a boy under two years old with tuberous sclerosis and intractable seizures.

V usage is TRBV7-6 and J usage is TRBJ2-5, with 9 bases matching TRBD2. This CDR3 contains 16 residues. Germline CDR1 reads SGHVS; CDR2 reads FNYEAQ. After removal of 3 bases from V and 6 bases from J, the junction contained 11 bases not matched to a gene. CDR3 in DNA: TGTGCCAGCAGCTTCGGGGGACTAGCTTTTGGACAGACCCAGTACTTC. Encoded protein: CASSFGGLAFGQTQYF. Based on the CDR3 plus reference TRBV7-6 and TRBJ2-5, the full variable domain is GAGVSQSPRYKVTKRGQDVALRCDPISGHVSLYWYRQALGQGPEFLTYFNYEAQQDKSGLPNDRFSAERPEGSISTLTIQRTEQRDSAMYRCASSFGGLAFGQTQYFGPGTRLLVL.

This chain joins TRBV7-8 and TRBJ1-1, with unresolved D. Deletions cut 2 bases from V and 4 bases from J, with 5 bases between. The CDR3 has 12 amino acids. Per germline, CDR1 SGHVS and CDR2 FQNEAQ. The CDR3 DNA is TGTGCCAGCAGCTTATCGGGCACTGAAGCTTTCTTT. Translation gives CASSLSGTEAFF.

V and J are TRBV6-5 and TRBJ2-1; a possible D gene is TRBD1 (6 bases). V lost 4 bases, J lost 7 bases, and 11 bases lay in between. The CDR3 is 13 amino acids. Germline V lookup: CDR1 MNHEY, CDR2 SVGAGI. The CDR3 loop is CASSLNRANEQFF. The CDR3 DNA reads as TGTGCCAGCAGTTTGAACAGGGCGAATGAGCAGTTCTTC.

CDR3 bases: TGTGCCAGCAGCTTAGACAGGGGCACCTACAATGAGCAGTTCTTC. Protein: CASSLDRGTYNEQFF. The rearrangement links TRBV7-9 to TRBJ2-1, with 7 bases aligning to TRBD1. The ends lost 1 base at V and 2 bases at J; junction bases unmatched: 2. CDR3 length: 15 residues. The germline V gene has CDR1 SEHNR and CDR2 FQNEAQ (reference sequence).

Only one count was recorded for this clone. V gene TRBV24-1 combines with J gene TRBJ2-7; D not resolved. V was trimmed by 6 bases and J by 0 bases, leaving 8 bases between them. Germline CDR1 and CDR2: KGHDR and SFDVKD. This CDR3 is built from 13 residues. CDR3 sequence (DNA): TGTGCCACCAGTACGGGCTACTCCTACGAGCAGTACTTC. Its translation: CATSTGYSYEQYF.

This chain uses TRBV10-3 with TRBJ1-3, with D possibly TRBD1 on 5 matching bases. Per the germline V gene, CDR1 is ENHRY and CDR2 is SYGVKD. This CDR3 has 17 amino acids. V was clipped by 0 bases and J by 0 bases, with 12 bases between them. The CDR3 is CAISESVTGRSGNTIYF. DNA for the CDR3: TGTGCCATCAGTGAGTCGGTCACGGGACGCTCTGGAAACACCATATATTTT.

The chain joins TRBV30 to TRBJ1-1, with TRBD1 matching over 7 bases. Germline values: CDR1 GTSNPN, CDR2 SVGIG (reference sequence). The length of the CDR3 is 15 residues. J was trimmed by 6 bases and V by 5 bases; bases with no gene match: 15. The chain's CDR3 is CAWALGGGGLSEAFF. The CDR3 nucleotides are TGTGCCTGGGCCTTAGGAGGGGGCGGCCTGTCTGAAGCTTTCTTT.

The chain uses TRBV6-5 and TRBJ2-3; D is perhaps TRBD2 (6 bases). With 6 bases removed from V and 1 base from J, the gap between germline ends came to 8 bases. Germline values: CDR1 MNHEY, CDR2 SVGAGI. This CDR3 is 13 amino acids long. CDR3 DNA: TGTGCCAGCAGATTAGCGGGCACAGATACGCAGTATTTT. This gives the protein CASRLAGTDTQYF.

V and J are TRBV21-1 and TRBJ1-1; the table's D call, TRBD1, was not checked against the DNA. TRBV21-1 counts as a pseudogene. This CDR3 has 13 amino acids. CDR3: CASSKGQNTEAFF. In DNA, the CDR3 is TGTGCCAGCAGCAAAGGACAGAACACTGAAGCTTTCTTT.

The rearrangement joins TRBV5-1 to TRBJ2-7; D remains ambiguous. This CDR3 spans 13 amino acids. Trimming took off 1 base at V and 5 bases at J, with 10 bases between the two ends. Germline CDR1 SGHRS, CDR2 YFSETQ. Here the CDR3 reads CASSLSTGNEQYF. The CDR3 region has the DNA TGCGCCAGCAGCTTGAGTACCGGCAACGAGCAGTACTTC.

The chain recombines TRBV27 with TRBJ2-3; the D is unclear. The V gene lost 2 bases and the J gene lost 2 bases, with 5 bases spanning the gap. The CDR3 runs 13 residues. Germline V gene data show CDR1 as MNHEY and CDR2 as SMNVEV (reference sequence). The CDR3 nucleotides are TGTGCCAGCAGTTTAGTGGACACAGATACGCAGTATTTT. As protein: CASSLVDTDTQYF.

J is TRBJ1-1 and V is TRBV19; D is undetermined. The CDR3 has 15 amino acids. V lost 3 bases to trimming and J lost 2 bases, with 13 bases between them. Germline V gives CDR1 LNHDA, CDR2 SQIVND (reference sequence). The CDR3 region is CASSMGFSINTEAFF. The CDR3 nucleotides are TGTGCCAGTAGTATGGGCTTTTCCATCAACACTGAAGCTTTCTTT.

The chain is built from TRBV4-1 and TRBJ1-1; maybe TRBD1 (5 bases). V gave up 0 bases and J gave up 1 base, with 15 bases separating them. Germline loops: CDR1 MGHRA, CDR2 YSYEKL. The CDR3 loop spans 17 amino acids. The CDR3 loop reads CASSQDPGGFGNTEAFF. CDR3 sequence (DNA): TGCGCCAGCAGCCAAGATCCGGGGGGGTTCGGGAACACTGAAGCTTTCTTT.

CDR3 loop: CASRDAGLVNTEAFF. CDR3 in DNA: TGTGCCAGCAGAGACGCAGGGTTGGTGAACACTGAAGCTTTCTTT. V and J are TRBV2 and TRBJ1-1, with D possibly being TRBD1 (5 bases). Germline-derived CDR1 and CDR2 are SNHLY and FYNNEI. This CDR3 region has 15 residues. The V end lost 6 bases, the J end lost 0 bases, and 14 bases lay between the germline ends. Based on the CDR3 plus reference TRBV2 and TRBJ1-1, the full variable domain is EPEVTQTPSHQVTQMGQEVILRCVPISNHLYFYWYRQILGQKVEFLVSFYNNEISEKSEIFDDQFSVERPDGSNFTLKIRSTKLEDSAMYFCASRDAGLVNTEAFFGQGTRLTVV.

The CDR3: CASSVGEKNIQYF. CDR3 DNA: TGTGCCAGCAGCGTAGGGGAGAAAAACATTCAGTACTTC. J is TRBJ2-4 and V is TRBV9, with D possibly being TRBD2 (5 bases). Trimming left V 0 bases short and J 4 bases short, with 5 bases between. Germline V gene lookup returns CDR1 SGDLS and CDR2 YYNGEE. This CDR3 is built from 13 residues.

A few counts support this clone. V and J are TRBV5-1 and TRBJ2-5; TRBD2 matches 7 bases. The CDR3 length is 15 residues. Germline V lookup: CDR1 SGHRS, CDR2 YFSETQ. The V gene end was trimmed by 5 bases and the J gene end by 5 bases; junction bases not matched to a gene: 12. CDR3 coding DNA: TGCGCCAGCAGTGTGGAGGGAGGGAGTGGGGAGACCCAGTACTTC. It codes for CASSVEGGSGETQYF.

The chain has TRBV5-1 and TRBJ2-7; D may match TRBD1 or TRBD2 (5 bases each). The CDR3 loop spans 13 amino acids. Germline CDR1 is SGHRS and CDR2 is YFSETQ. V was shortened by 5 bases and J by 0 bases, with 9 bases between the two germline ends. DNA of the CDR3: TGCGCCAGCAGGGCAGGGAGCTCCTACGAGCAGTACTTC. This gives the protein CASRAGSSYEQYF.

The chain recombines TRBV5-1 with TRBJ2-1; tentative D call: TRBD2 (6 bases). Trimming shortened V by 2 bases and J by 5 bases, and 8 bases separated the two germline ends. Germline-derived CDR1 and CDR2 are SGHRS and YFSETQ. The CDR3 sequence is 13 residues long. CDR3 in amino acids: CASSFGGDNEQFF. CDR3 DNA sequence: TGCGCCAGCAGCTTCGGGGGAGACAATGAGCAGTTCTTC. Complete variable domain (other parts from reference TRBV5-1 and TRBJ2-1): KAGVTQTPRYLIKTRGQQVTLSCSPISGHRSVSWYQQTPGQGLQFLFEYFSETQRNKGNFPGRFSGRQFSNSRSEMNVSTLELGDSALYLCASSFGGDNEQFFGPGTRLTVL.

V gene TRBV27 combines with J gene TRBJ1-6; D perhaps matches TRBD1 (6 bases). In germline, CDR1 is MNHEY, CDR2 SMNVEV (reference sequence). Trimming cost V 3 bases and J 9 bases, with 12 bases left between them. The CDR3 loop spans 14 amino acids. This CDR3 is CASSFGRGISPLHF. CDR3 bases: TGTGCCAGCAGTTTTGGCAGGGGCATTTCACCCCTCCACTTT.

The chain has TRBV30 and TRBJ2-1, with TRBD1 identical over 9 bases. With V trimmed by 3 bases and J by 4 bases, 10 bases remained unmatched. This CDR3 has 16 residues. From germline, CDR1 is GTSNPN and CDR2 SVGIG (reference sequence). CDR3 sequence (DNA): TGTGCCTGGAGCGTCCGATGGGACAGGGTTTACAATGAGCAGTTCTTC. Protein sequence: CAWSVRWDRVYNEQFF.

This sequence joins TRBV14 and TRBJ1-2, with 10 bases lining up with TRBD1. With V trimmed by 4 bases and J by 8 bases, 7 bases remained unmatched. The CDR3 has 14 amino acids. Looked up from germline, CDR1 is SGHDN and CDR2 is FVKESK. The CDR3 is CASSRGQGGRGYTF. The CDR3 coding sequence is TGTGCCAGCAGCCGAGGACAGGGGGGAAGGGGCTACACCTTC.

This rearrangement joins TRBV5-6 to TRBJ2-5; 12 positions match TRBD2. Trimming took 4 bases from V and 0 from J; bases not matched to a gene: 4. The CDR3 is made up of 16 amino acids. Germline V gene lookup returns CDR1 SGHDT and CDR2 YYEEEE. CDR3 amino acids: CASSPRLAGDQETQYF. The CDR3 DNA reads as TGTGCCAGCAGCCCGAGACTAGCGGGGGACCAAGAGACCCAGTACTTC.

The chain couples TRBV14 to TRBJ1-2; no clear D. Germline lookup yields CDR1 SGHDN and CDR2 FVKESK. The CDR3 contains 14 residues. Trimming stripped 1 base from V and 9 bases from J, with 15 bases between. CDR3 in DNA: TGTGCCAGCAGCCAAGTTCCCGGTTCGGTACGCTACACCTTC. It specifies CASSQVPGSVRYTF.

This clone has only one observation. The chain recombines TRBV7-9 with TRBJ2-1; 10 bases fit TRBD2. The CDR3 sequence is 15 residues long. J lost 7 bases, V lost 5 bases, and 8 bases had no gene match. CDR1 SEHNR and CDR2 FQNEAQ come from the germline V gene (reference sequence). In nucleotides, the CDR3 is TGTGCCAGCAGCCCCCGGACTAGCGGACCAAATGAGCAGTTCTTC. The encoded protein is CASSPRTSGPNEQFF.

CDR3 coding DNA: TGTGCCAGCATCCTTGTGGGACACAATGAGCAGTTCTTC. Its protein product is CASILVGHNEQFF. The rearrangement links TRBV12-3 or TRBV12-4 to TRBJ2-1; either TRBD1 or TRBD2 may fit D (5 bases each). This CDR3 is built from 13 residues. With 7 bases removed from V and 5 bases from J, the gap between germline ends came to 12 bases.

There are a few counts of this clone. V usage is TRBV24-1 and J usage is TRBJ1-5; the match to TRBD1 covers 8 bases. There are 18 residues in the CDR3. Germline V CDR1 and CDR2: KGHDR, SFDVKD. With V trimmed by 3 bases and J by 1 base, 10 bases remained unmatched. CDR3 protein: CATSDTRTGKGSNQPQHF. For the CDR3, the DNA is TGTGCCACCAGTGATACCCGGACAGGGAAGGGGAGCAATCAGCCCCAGCATTTT.

This rearrangement joins TRBV29-1 to TRBJ1-1, with 9 bases fitting TRBD1. Trimming at V came to 6 bases and at J to 4 bases, leaving 6 bases not matched to a gene. Germline CDR1 reads SQVTM; CDR2 reads ANQGSEA. The CDR3 consists of 13 residues. CDR3 nucleotide sequence: TGCAGCGTAGGCCGGGACAGGGCCACTGAAGCTTTCTTT. Translation gives CSVGRDRATEAFF.

CDR3 amino acids: CASSDGWNTEAFF. CDR3 bases: TGTGCCAGTAGTGACGGTTGGAACACTGAAGCTTTCTTT. This chain uses TRBV19 with TRBJ1-1; D unclear. V lost 5 bases and J lost 1, with 8 bases in between. The CDR3 totals 13 residues. From germline, CDR1 is LNHDA and CDR2 SQIVND (reference sequence).

The chain employs TRBV5-1 and TRBJ2-3, with 9 bases identical to TRBD1. J was trimmed by 1 base and V by 3 bases; bases with no gene match: 6. This CDR3 has 16 residues. The V gene's germline CDR1 is SGHRS and CDR2 YFSETQ. CDR3 nucleotide sequence: TGCGCCAGCAGCTGGAAACAGGGGGCTGGCACAGATACGCAGTATTTT. This codes for CASSWKQGAGTDTQYF.

V gene TRBV27 combines with J gene TRBJ1-4; 9 nucleotides agree with TRBD1. With V trimmed by 5 bases and J by 7 bases, 2 bases remained unmatched. Germline values: CDR1 MNHEY, CDR2 SMNVEV (reference sequence). The CDR3 covers 13 residues. This CDR3 is CASSPTGGEKLFF. As DNA, the CDR3 is TGTGCCAGCAGTCCGACAGGGGGTGAAAAACTGTTTTTT.

The chain employs TRBV7-2 and TRBJ2-1; D perhaps matches TRBD2 (5 bases). The V gene lost 5 bases and the J gene lost 4 bases, with 21 bases spanning the gap. Germline values: CDR1 SGHTA, CDR2 FQGNSA. The length of the CDR3 is 17 residues. CDR3 DNA sequence: TGTGCCAGCAGCCCTCCTTGGGGTAGCGCTATATACAATGAGCAGTTCTTC. Amino acid sequence: CASSPPWGSAIYNEQFF.

The V call is TRBV27, the J call TRBJ2-3; possible D gene TRBD1, 5 bases. CDR1 is MNHEY, CDR2 SMNVEV, per germline (reference sequence). V gave up 10 bases and J gave up 0 bases, with 8 bases separating them. The CDR3 loop spans 12 amino acids. CDR3 coding DNA: TGTGCCACCAGGGCCAGCACAGATACGCAGTATTTT. Amino acids: CATRASTDTQYF.